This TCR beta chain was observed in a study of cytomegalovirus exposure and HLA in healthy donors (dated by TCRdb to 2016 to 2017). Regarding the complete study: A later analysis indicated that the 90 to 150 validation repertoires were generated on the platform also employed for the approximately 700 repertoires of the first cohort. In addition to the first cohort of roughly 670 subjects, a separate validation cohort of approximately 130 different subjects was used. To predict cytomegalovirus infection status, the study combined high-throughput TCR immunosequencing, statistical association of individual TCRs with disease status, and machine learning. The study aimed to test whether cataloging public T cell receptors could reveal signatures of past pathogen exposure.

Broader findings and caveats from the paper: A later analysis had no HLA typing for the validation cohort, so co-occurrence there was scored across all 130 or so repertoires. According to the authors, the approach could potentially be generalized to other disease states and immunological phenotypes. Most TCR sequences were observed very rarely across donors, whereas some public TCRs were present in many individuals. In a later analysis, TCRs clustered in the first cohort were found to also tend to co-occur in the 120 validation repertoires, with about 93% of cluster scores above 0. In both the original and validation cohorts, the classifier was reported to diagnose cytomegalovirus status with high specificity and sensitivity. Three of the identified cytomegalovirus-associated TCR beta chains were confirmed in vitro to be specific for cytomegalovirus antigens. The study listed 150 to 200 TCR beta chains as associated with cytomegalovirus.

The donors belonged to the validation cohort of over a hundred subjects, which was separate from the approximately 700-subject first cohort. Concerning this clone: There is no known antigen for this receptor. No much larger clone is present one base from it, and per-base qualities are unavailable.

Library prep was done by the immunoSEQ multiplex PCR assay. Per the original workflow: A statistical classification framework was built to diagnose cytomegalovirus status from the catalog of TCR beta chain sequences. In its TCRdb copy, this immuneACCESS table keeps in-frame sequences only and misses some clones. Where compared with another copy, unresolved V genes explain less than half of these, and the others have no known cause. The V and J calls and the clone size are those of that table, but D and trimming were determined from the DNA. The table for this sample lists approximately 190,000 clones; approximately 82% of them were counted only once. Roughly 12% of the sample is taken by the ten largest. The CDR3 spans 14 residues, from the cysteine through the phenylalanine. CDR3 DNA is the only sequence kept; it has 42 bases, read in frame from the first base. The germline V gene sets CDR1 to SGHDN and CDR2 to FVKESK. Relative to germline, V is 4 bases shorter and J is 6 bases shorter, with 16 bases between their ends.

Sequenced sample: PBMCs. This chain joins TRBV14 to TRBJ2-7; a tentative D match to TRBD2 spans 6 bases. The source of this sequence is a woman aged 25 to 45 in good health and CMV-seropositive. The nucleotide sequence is TGTGCCAGCAGCCGGGGTACGGGAGTGTCCGAGCAGTACTTC. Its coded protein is CASSRGTGVSEQYF.